The rows below give T cell receptor beta chains drawn from one sample of a study of shared T cell receptors in the human thymus. Profiled with immunoSEQ multiplex PCR; TCRdb holds only in-frame clones, not every one. The table has hundreds of thousands of clones, 70% to 90% seen once; the top ten hold roughly 0.0094%. The data also belong to a second study, concerning human thymus T cells.

Input material: thymocytes. These receptors were obtained from a boy under two years old with a congenital heart defect. CDR3s include the opening cysteine and the closing phenylalanine or tryptophan. Each record gives: V gene, clone size, J gene, D gene, CDR3 protein, CDR3 DNA. The D gene is left open where the match is weak. Clone size is stated in some rows and not others, as once, few, many or a class when expanded.

V gene: TRBV6-5
clone size: .
J gene: TRBJ1-5
D gene: .
CDR3 protein: CASSYGYGNQPQHF
CDR3 DNA: TGTGCCAGCAGTTACGGGTACGGGAATCAGCCCCAGCATTTT

V gene: TRBV28
clone size: .
J gene: TRBJ2-1
D gene: TRBD2
CDR3 protein: CASNLLAGEQFF
CDR3 DNA: TGTGCCAGCAATCTCTTAGCGGGTGAGCAGTTCTTC

V gene: TRBV28
clone size: .
J gene: TRBJ1-3
D gene: TRBD1
CDR3 protein: CASRRGDRDGNTIYF
CDR3 DNA: TGTGCCAGCAGGCGAGGGGACAGGGATGGAAACACCATATATTTT

V gene: TRBV13
clone size: .
J gene: TRBJ2-3
D gene: .
CDR3 protein: CASSLLWDSSMYTQYF
CDR3 DNA: TGTGCCAGCAGCTTGCTCTGGGACTCCTCCATGTATACGCAGTATTTT

V gene: TRBV6-1
clone size: .
J gene: TRBJ1-2
D gene: .
CDR3 protein: CASSDRIYGYTF
CDR3 DNA: TGTGCCAGCAGTGACAGAATCTATGGCTACACCTTC

V gene: TRBV7-2
clone size: .
J gene: TRBJ1-2
D gene: TRBD1
CDR3 protein: CASTPDRGDYGYTF
CDR3 DNA: TGTGCCAGCACCCCCGACAGGGGAGACTATGGCTACACCTTC

V gene: TRBV28
clone size: once
J gene: TRBJ2-7
D gene: TRBD1
CDR3 protein: CASSSIYKQGDEQYF
CDR3 DNA: TGTGCCAGCAGTTCCATATACAAACAGGGGGACGAGCAGTACTTC

V gene: TRBV14
clone size: once
J gene: TRBJ1-4
D gene: .
CDR3 protein: CASSQVVGTRGKLFF
CDR3 DNA: TGTGCCAGCAGCCAAGTTGTCGGCACCCGAGGAAAACTGTTTTTT

V gene: TRBV7-2
clone size: .
J gene: TRBJ2-3
D gene: .
CDR3 protein: CASRGQGTDTQYF
CDR3 DNA: TGTGCCAGCAGAGGGCAGGGAACAGATACGCAGTATTTT

V gene: TRBV4-3
clone size: .
J gene: TRBJ2-3
D gene: .
CDR3 protein: CASSVKEATDTQYF
CDR3 DNA: TGCGCCAGCAGCGTAAAGGAGGCCACAGATACGCAGTATTTT

V gene: TRBV5-1
clone size: .
J gene: TRBJ1-1
D gene: .
CDR3 protein: CASSLDRFTEAFF
CDR3 DNA: TGCGCCAGCAGCTTGGACAGGTTCACTGAAGCTTTCTTT

V gene: TRBV18
clone size: .
J gene: TRBJ1-5
D gene: .
CDR3 protein: CASSPMTDQPQHF
CDR3 DNA: TGTGCCAGCTCACCAATGACAGATCAGCCCCAGCATTTT

V gene: TRBV2
clone size: .
J gene: TRBJ1-5
D gene: .
CDR3 protein: CASSRARGSQPQHF
CDR3 DNA: TGTGCCAGCAGCCGGGCCCGGGGGTCTCAGCCCCAGCATTTT

V gene: TRBV15
clone size: .
J gene: TRBJ1-1
D gene: TRBD1
CDR3 protein: CATRTRDSSTEAFF
CDR3 DNA: TGTGCCACCAGGACCCGGGACAGCTCCACTGAAGCTTTCTTT

V gene: TRBV18
clone size: .
J gene: TRBJ2-5
D gene: .
CDR3 protein: CASSPLHGGETQYF
CDR3 DNA: TGTGCCAGCTCACCACTACACGGGGGAGAGACCCAGTACTTC

V gene: TRBV4-3
clone size: .
J gene: TRBJ1-5
D gene: .
CDR3 protein: CASSPSRWGHNQPQHF
CDR3 DNA: TGCGCCAGCAGTCCAAGTAGGTGGGGACACAATCAGCCCCAGCATTTT

V gene: TRBV7-8
clone size: .
J gene: TRBJ1-5
D gene: TRBD1
CDR3 protein: CASSSSPGQGSHQPQHF
CDR3 DNA: TGTGCCAGCAGCTCTTCGCCGGGACAGGGGTCCCATCAGCCCCAGCATTTT

V gene: TRBV27
clone size: .
J gene: TRBJ2-3
D gene: TRBD2
CDR3 protein: CASSSAPLAASSTDTQYF
CDR3 DNA: TGTGCCAGCAGTTCGGCTCCACTAGCGGCTTCTAGCACAGATACGCAGTATTTT

V gene: TRBV5-6
clone size: .
J gene: TRBJ2-6
D gene: .
CDR3 protein: CASSCRSGANVLTF
CDR3 DNA: TGTGCCAGCAGCTGTCGCTCTGGGGCCAACGTCCTGACTTTC

V gene: TRBV27
clone size: .
J gene: TRBJ2-7
D gene: TRBD1
CDR3 protein: CASSSTGTGSYEQYF
CDR3 DNA: TGTGCCAGCAGTTCTACTGGGACAGGTTCCTACGAGCAGTACTTC

V gene: TRBV4-3
clone size: .
J gene: TRBJ2-7
D gene: TRBD1
CDR3 protein: CASSQDSAEIYRPGTGTYEQYF
CDR3 DNA: TGCGCCAGCAGCCAAGATAGTGCCGAGATTTATCGTCCCGGGACAGGGACATACGAGCAGTACTTC

V gene: TRBV15
clone size: .
J gene: TRBJ2-2
D gene: TRBD2
CDR3 protein: CATRTSGGVGTGELFF
CDR3 DNA: TGTGCCACCAGGACTAGCGGGGGGGTGGGTACCGGGGAGCTGTTTTTT

V gene: TRBV14
clone size: .
J gene: TRBJ2-7
D gene: .
CDR3 protein: CASSQDPSYEQYF
CDR3 DNA: TGTGCCAGCAGCCAAGATCCTTCCTACGAGCAGTACTTC

V gene: TRBV27
clone size: .
J gene: TRBJ2-2
D gene: TRBD1
CDR3 protein: CASSRFDRGDTGELFF
CDR3 DNA: TGTGCCAGCAGCCGTTTCGACAGGGGGGACACCGGGGAGCTGTTTTTT

V gene: TRBV2
clone size: once
J gene: TRBJ2-1
D gene: .
CDR3 protein: CASSEATYNEQFF
CDR3 DNA: TGTGCCAGCAGTGAAGCTACCTACAATGAGCAGTTCTTC

V gene: TRBV27
clone size: .
J gene: TRBJ1-5
D gene: TRBD1
CDR3 protein: CASSFKDRGFVSNQPQHF
CDR3 DNA: TGTGCCAGCAGTTTTAAGGACAGGGGATTCGTAAGTAATCAGCCCCAGCATTTT

V gene: TRBV5-1
clone size: .
J gene: TRBJ2-1
D gene: TRBD2
CDR3 protein: CASSNRISGIPYNEQFF
CDR3 DNA: TGCGCCAGCAGCAACCGAATTAGCGGGATCCCCTACAATGAGCAGTTCTTC

V gene: TRBV7-9
clone size: .
J gene: TRBJ2-7
D gene: TRBD1
CDR3 protein: CASSQTGGPRNEQYF
CDR3 DNA: TGTGCCAGCAGCCAGACAGGGGGTCCGAGGAACGAGCAGTACTTC

V gene: TRBV7-2
clone size: .
J gene: TRBJ2-5
D gene: TRBD2
CDR3 protein: CASSPPSGGRGTQYF
CDR3 DNA: TGTGCCAGCAGCCCCCCTAGCGGGGGGAGGGGGACCCAGTACTTC

V gene: TRBV28
clone size: .
J gene: TRBJ2-2
D gene: .
CDR3 protein: CASRGPWDTGELFF
CDR3 DNA: TGTGCCAGCAGGGGGCCATGGGACACCGGGGAGCTGTTTTTT

V gene: TRBV6-5
clone size: few
J gene: TRBJ2-7
D gene: .
CDR3 protein: CASSCNYRRSSYEQYF
CDR3 DNA: TGTGCCAGCAGTTGTAACTACCGAAGGAGCTCCTACGAGCAGTACTTC

V gene: TRBV10-1
clone size: .
J gene: TRBJ2-1
D gene: TRBD2
CDR3 protein: CASSEGRTSGLPQFF
CDR3 DNA: TGCGCCAGCAGTGAGGGGAGGACTAGCGGGCTCCCCCAGTTCTTC

V gene: TRBV6-5
clone size: .
J gene: TRBJ1-3
D gene: TRBD1
CDR3 protein: CASQGGGNTIYF
CDR3 DNA: TGTGCCAGCCAGGGGGGAGGAAACACCATATATTTT

V gene: TRBV6-5
clone size: .
J gene: TRBJ2-1
D gene: TRBD2
CDR3 protein: CASSYRHSGSNNEQFF
CDR3 DNA: TGTGCCAGCAGTTACCGTCATAGCGGGAGTAACAATGAGCAGTTCTTC